These 10 T cell receptor beta chains came from one sample sequenced in a study of T-cell reconstitution after alpha-beta-depleted transplantation in children. Unique molecular identifiers were incorporated when the TCRbeta library was constructed. From the PCR reads, TCRdb called clonotypes with MiXCR, one entry per CDR3 protein. The top ten hold around 10% of the sample, which has some 280,000 distinct CDR3 sequences, 9.9% seen once. The specimen was PBMCs from the stem cell graft donor, collected from the stem cell graft. These receptors originate from a human donor who donated a stem cell graft to a child with SCID.

The chain employs TRBV12-3 or TRBV12-4 and TRBJ1-6, with D perhaps TRBD1 (6 bases). Trimming took off 6 bases at V and 5 bases at J, with 11 bases between the two ends. The CDR3 runs to 14 residues. The CDR3 DNA is TGTGCCAGCAGGTGGGACATCGATAATTCACCCCTCCACTTT. Translation gives CASRWDIDNSPLHF.

The table lists this clonotype with a few counts. The gene calls are TRBV5-1 and TRBJ2-1; D might be TRBD1 (5 bases). V lost 4 bases and J lost 2, with 16 bases in between. This CDR3 is 16 amino acids long. Germline V gene data show CDR1 as SGHRS and CDR2 as YFSETQ. CDR3 sequence reads: CASSPGLAGTYNEQFF. The CDR3 bases are TGCGCCAGCAGCCCAGGGTTGGCAGGGACCTACAATGAGCAGTTCTTC.

This clonotype was recorded at least ten times. This chain connects TRBV10-1 to TRBJ2-3; the match to TRBD1 covers 12 bases. The CDR3 runs to 18 residues. From germline, CDR1 is WNHNN and CDR2 SYGVQD (reference sequence). Losses at the gene ends were 5 bases for V and 0 bases for J; bases not matched to a gene: 9. CDR3 sequence (DNA): TGCGCCAGCAGTCCAATCCCGGGACAGGGGGCGAGCACAGATACGCAGTATTTT. Translating gives CASSPIPGQGASTDTQYF.

This clonotype appeared a few times. The chain employs TRBV6-1 and TRBJ2-2; D assignment may be TRBD1 or TRBD2 (6 bases each). The CDR3 is made up of 16 amino acids. Germline CDR1 and CDR2: MNHNS and SASEGT. V dropped 4 bases and J dropped 7 bases, with 19 bases sitting between them. The CDR3 sequence: CASSARSRGQVGELFF. The CDR3 DNA sequence: TGTGCCAGCAGTGCCCGTAGTCGGGGGCAGGTCGGGGAGCTGTTTTTT.

V and J are TRBV12-3 or TRBV12-4 and TRBJ1-2; 7 bases line up with TRBD1. The CDR3 is 16 residues long. V trimming: 6 bases; J trimming: 8 bases; junction bases outside the gene matches: 18. In DNA form, the CDR3 reads TGTGCCAGCAGGTTAAGGGGGCAGGCAGGCTTGGCGGGCTACACCTTC. Amino acids: CASRLRGQAGLAGYTF.

V gene TRBV4-1 combines with J gene TRBJ1-2; D may be TRBD1 (5 bases). V lost 1 base and J 8 bases, leaving 29 bases between the germline ends. The CDR3 sequence is 19 residues long. Germline V gives CDR1 MGHRA, CDR2 YSYEKL. The CDR3 protein is CASSQGYFGAGILQEGYTF. Written as DNA, the CDR3 is TGCGCCAGCAGCCAAGGGTACTTCGGGGCAGGGATACTTCAGGAGGGCTACACCTTC.

Concerning this clonotype: A junction boundary mismatches the germline segment, possibly from a read error. The rearrangement uses TRBV5-1 and TRBJ2-1, with 8 bases lining up with TRBD2. The CDR3 runs to 11 residues. Germline values: CDR1 SGHRS, CDR2 YFSETQ. The CDR3 here is CASGLAGEQFF. In DNA, the CDR3 is TGCGCCAGCGGCTTAGCGGGGGAGCAGTTCTTC.

On this clonotype itself: Just one base apart from a much larger clone, this may be a read error. The chain recombines TRBV10-3 with TRBJ2-5; 10 bases match TRBD1. Germline CDR1 reads ENHRY; CDR2 reads SYGVKD. Trimming removed 10 bases from V and 4 bases from J; junction bases left unmatched: 3. This CDR3 region has 12 residues. For the CDR3, the DNA is TGTGCCACCGGGGACAGGGGAGAGACCCAGTACTTC. Protein product: CATGDRGETQYF.

This chain links TRBV6-1 with TRBJ1-5, with D tentatively TRBD1 (6 bases). The germline V gene has CDR1 MNHNS and CDR2 SASEGT. This CDR3 contains 16 residues. V was pared by 2 bases and J by 3 bases, with 14 bases between. The CDR3 reads CASSEPTTGTNQPQHF. DNA of the CDR3: TGTGCCAGCAGTGAACCTACGACAGGTACCAATCAGCCCCAGCATTTT.

The V call is TRBV5-8, the J call TRBJ2-7; TRBD1 might be the D (6 bases). Looked up from germline, CDR1 is SGHTS and CDR2 is YDEGEE. The CDR3 loop spans 15 amino acids. Trimming pared 2 bases from V and 0 bases from J, leaving 12 bases between. CDR3 sequence (DNA): TGTGCCAGCAGCTTATACGGGGACACCTCCTACGAGCAGTACTTC. This gives the protein CASSLYGDTSYEQYF.